Each of the 3 T cell receptor beta chains below was sequenced from the same sample in a study of T cells in localized non-small cell lung cancer. Repertoires were generated with immunoSEQ multiplex PCR, while TCRdb's copy carries only in-frame clones and drops some. The sample shows nearly 25,000 clones, 80% to 95% of them seen only once. Sequencing was performed on peripheral blood, taken before any cancer treatment. The receptors originated from a woman aged 35-70 years with stage I lung adenocarcinoma.

The chain recombines TRBV5-1 with TRBJ2-5; 10 nucleotides agree with TRBD1. V was pared by 4 bases and J by 3 bases, with 9 bases of the junction left unmatched. The CDR3 has 16 residues. Germline CDR1 and CDR2: SGHRS and YFSETQ. The CDR3, as DNA: TGCGCCAGCAGCCCCTGGACAGGGGGAGGGGAAGAGACCCAGTACTTC. Its protein is CASSPWTGGGEETQYF.

The V call is TRBV5-1, the J call TRBJ2-3; no clear D gene. Germline V gives CDR1 SGHRS, CDR2 YFSETQ. V lost 0 bases and J lost 6, with 5 bases in between. The CDR3 is made up of 12 amino acids. For the CDR3, the DNA is TGCGCCAGCAGCTTGGCCATGGATACGCAGTATTTT. Amino acids: CASSLAMDTQYF.

This clone was recorded once. This chain uses TRBV20-1 with TRBJ2-3; the D is unclear. V shed 3 bases and J shed 8 bases, with 9 bases lying between them. CDR1 is DFQATT and CDR2 is SNEGSKA in the germline V gene (reference sequence). The length of the CDR3 is 11 residues. In nucleotides, the CDR3 is TGCAGTGCTAGGGGCATGAGTACGCAGTATTTT. The encoded protein is CSARGMSTQYF.